Below are 20 T cell receptor beta chains sequenced from a single sample in a study of T cell repertoires in cytomegalovirus infection. Their antigen targets remain unknown. TCRdb fed the reads into MiXCR, producing one record per CDR3 protein. The profile shows under 70,000 distinct CDR3 sequences, about 33% of them singletons. Sample: PBMCs, sequenced either directly or after in vitro stimulation (not recorded which). Receptors were obtained from a human donor in good health (CMV status not recorded). Some clones in this sample may be carry-over from other donors' samples.

This clonotype showed up just a few times. This sequence joins TRBV6-6 and TRBJ1-1; no definite D call. Germline CDR1 reads MNHNY; CDR2 reads SVGAGI (reference sequence). Trimming shortened V by 5 bases and J by 10 bases, and 11 bases separated the two germline ends. CDR3 length: 11 amino acids. The CDR3 DNA sequence: TGTGCCAGCAGTACTACCCCAGGAGCTTTCTTT. Protein product: CASSTTPGAFF.

This sequence joins TRBV19 and TRBJ2-7; 10 bases fit TRBD2. Germline-derived CDR1 and CDR2 are LNHDA and SQIVND (reference sequence). V shed 1 base and J 4 bases; nucleotides not matched to a gene: 10. CDR3 length: 17 amino acids. The DNA of the CDR3 is TGTGCCAGTAGTATAGGTCGAGCGGGAGGGCCTCATTACGAGCAGTACTTC. It encodes CASSIGRAGGPHYEQYF.

V and J are TRBV27 and TRBJ1-5; D remains ambiguous. V was clipped by 8 bases and J by 11 bases, with 19 bases between them. Germline CDR1 MNHEY, CDR2 SMNVEV (reference sequence). This CDR3 comprises 13 residues. CDR3 protein: CASSDGISRSQHF. The CDR3 DNA reads TGTGCCAGCTCGGACGGGATAAGCCGGTCCCAGCATTTT.

This clonotype came up many times. The J gene is TRBJ2-5, the V gene TRBV20-1, with 8 bases that match TRBD2. Per germline, CDR1 DFQATT and CDR2 SNEGSKA (reference sequence). V was pared by 7 bases and J by 6 bases, with 10 bases of the junction left unmatched. CDR3 length: 13 residues. The CDR3 region is CSVTGGPTKTQYF. CDR3 nucleotides: TGCAGTGTAACGGGGGGGCCGACGAAGACCCAGTACTTC.

The genes are TRBV7-2 and TRBJ2-7; unclear D gene. V lost 5 bases to trimming and J lost 4 bases, with 6 bases between them. This CDR3 comprises 11 residues. CDR1 is SGHTA and CDR2 is FQGNSA in the germline V gene. This CDR3 is CASSLQYEQYF. In nucleotides, the CDR3 is TGTGCCAGCAGCCTCCAATACGAGCAGTACTTC.

In its sample, this clonotype was seen a few times. CDR3 nucleotide sequence: TGTGCCAGCAGTTTAGGGGGGCGCCAAACAGATACGCAGTATTTT. It translates to CASSLGGRQTDTQYF. The chain has TRBV27 and TRBJ2-3, with D perhaps being TRBD1 or TRBD2 (6 bases each). The CDR3 length is 15 residues. V lost 2 bases to trimming and J lost 3 bases, with 12 bases between them. Germline V gives CDR1 MNHEY, CDR2 SMNVEV (reference sequence).

This clonotype was picked up a small number of times. The chain carries TRBV7-9 and TRBJ2-3; the D is unclear. This CDR3 contains 17 residues. With 2 bases removed from V and 6 bases from J, the gap between germline ends came to 21 bases. Germline CDR1 is SEHNR and CDR2 is FQNEAQ (reference sequence). The chain's CDR3 is CASSLTVGFGPFDTQYF. Here the CDR3 DNA reads TGTGCCAGCAGCTTAACGGTTGGGTTCGGTCCCTTTGATACGCAGTATTTT.

This clonotype was seen only a few times. The V and J genes are TRBV7-2 and TRBJ2-5; 9 nucleotides align to TRBD1. CDR3 length equals 13 residues. CDR1 SGHTA and CDR2 FQGNSA come from the germline V gene. J was trimmed by 12 bases and V by 3 bases; bases with no gene match: 8. The CDR3 DNA is TGTGCCAGCAGCTTCTTTGTGGGACAGGGAGAGTACTTC. Protein sequence: CASSFFVGQGEYF.

There are many counts of this clonotype. The gene calls are TRBV7-2 and TRBJ2-1; D is unclear. Per the germline V gene, CDR1 is SGHTA and CDR2 is FQGNSA. This CDR3 comprises 15 residues. Trimming stripped 3 bases from V and 4 bases from J, with 13 bases between. The CDR3 loop is CASSFAPPHYNEQFF. The CDR3, as DNA: TGTGCCAGCAGCTTCGCCCCCCCCCATTACAATGAGCAGTTCTTC.

The sample holds many counts of this clonotype. This chain connects TRBV6-5 to TRBJ1-1; D gene unclear. The CDR3 totals 14 residues. Germline CDR1 reads MNHEY; CDR2 reads SVGAGI. V gave up 0 bases and J gave up 0 bases, with 5 bases separating them. This CDR3 reads CASSYSGMNTEAFF. CDR3 DNA sequence: TGTGCCAGCAGTTACTCGGGAATGAACACTGAAGCTTTCTTT.

This clonotype was counted ten times or more. The V gene is TRBV7-2, the J gene TRBJ2-7, with D tentatively TRBD2 (6 bases). The germline V gene has CDR1 SGHTA and CDR2 FQGNSA. Trimming stripped 3 bases from V and 6 bases from J, with 15 bases between. CDR3 length: 14 residues. CDR3: CASSLGGPGIEQYF. The CDR3 region has the DNA TGTGCCAGCAGCTTGGGGGGACCAGGGATCGAGCAGTACTTC.

This clonotype was counted between two and nine times. The rearrangement joins TRBV12-3 or TRBV12-4 to TRBJ2-1, with D possibly being TRBD2 (6 bases). V was pared by 1 base and J by 9 bases, with 13 bases between. The CDR3 consists of 14 residues. The CDR3 DNA reads as TGTGCCAGCAGTTTAGTCGGACGGGAGTTTGAGCAGTTCTTC. It is translated as CASSLVGREFEQFF.

This clonotype was found once. The J gene is TRBJ2-5, the V gene TRBV2; no reliable D call. CDR3 size: 11 residues. CDR1 is SNHLY, CDR2 FYNNEI, per germline. V lost 1 base and J 5 bases, leaving 2 bases between the germline ends. The CDR3 DNA follows: TGTGCCAGCAGTGAAGTTGAGACCCAGTACTTC. It yields the protein CASSEVETQYF.

This chain uses TRBV20-1 with TRBJ2-7; possible D gene TRBD1, 6 bases. V was cut by 5 bases and J by 2 bases, with 10 bases left in between. Per the germline V gene, CDR1 is DFQATT and CDR2 is SNEGSKA (reference sequence). The CDR3 spans 12 residues. CDR3: CSAQRDTYEQYF. The CDR3 nucleotides read TGCAGTGCTCAGAGGGACACCTACGAGCAGTACTTC.

Ten or more counts support this clonotype. V is TRBV7-2 and J is TRBJ2-7; possibly TRBD2 for D (5 bases). Germline V lookup: CDR1 SGHTA, CDR2 FQGNSA. This CDR3 spans 13 amino acids. V lost 2 bases and J 3 bases, leaving 8 bases between the germline ends. The CDR3 loop is CASSLSGLYEQYF. The CDR3 DNA is TGTGCCAGCAGCTTAAGCGGTCTCTACGAGCAGTACTTC.

This clonotype occurred a few times. The rearrangement links TRBV11-3 to TRBJ2-1; unclear D gene. The CDR3 contains 17 residues. Germline-derived CDR1 and CDR2 are SGHNT and YENEEA. The V end was cut by 1 base, the J end by 0 bases, with 13 bases between. The CDR3 region is CASSLGLGRSSYNEQFF. DNA of the CDR3: TGTGCCAGCAGCTTAGGTTTGGGCCGGAGCTCCTACAATGAGCAGTTCTTC.

This chain connects TRBV7-2 to TRBJ1-1, with 9 nucleotides matching TRBD1. Looked up from germline, CDR1 is SGHTA and CDR2 is FQGNSA. Unmatched junction bases numbered 9, after V lost 6 bases and J lost 1 base. The CDR3 runs to 16 residues. CDR3 in DNA: TGTGCCAGCAGACTACTACAGGGGGCGAAGAACACTGAAGCTTTCTTT. As protein: CASRLLQGAKNTEAFF.

This chain uses TRBV7-6 with TRBJ2-1; 8 nucleotides agree with TRBD2. The CDR3 consists of 14 residues. Germline-derived CDR1 and CDR2 are SGHVS and FNYEAQ. Trimming removed 11 bases from V and 0 bases from J; junction bases left unmatched: 6. The CDR3 DNA sequence: TGTGCCCCGAACGGGGGGGGCTCCTACAATGAGCAGTTCTTC. Protein product: CAPNGGGSYNEQFF.

The sample holds many counts of this clonotype. The V call is TRBV12-3 or TRBV12-4, the J call TRBJ2-7; maybe TRBD2 (7 bases). CDR3 length: 15 residues. V shed 1 base and J shed 7 bases, with 17 bases lying between them. The CDR3 protein is CASSLGGGPGGEQYF. CDR3 bases: TGTGCCAGCAGTTTAGGGGGGGGCCCTGGGGGTGAGCAGTACTTC.

The sample holds many counts of this clonotype. The chain recombines TRBV7-8 with TRBJ1-1, with a tentative D call TRBD1 (6 bases). The germline CDR1 and CDR2 sequences are SGHVS and FQNEAQ. The V end was cut by 5 bases, the J end by 0 bases, with 22 bases between. The CDR3 loop spans 18 amino acids. The CDR3 nucleotides read TGTGCCAGCAGCCAGGGGAGTGAGGGTCGACTATTGAACACTGAAGCTTTCTTT. Amino acid sequence: CASSQGSEGRLLNTEAFF.